Listed below are T cell receptor beta chains from one sample, sequenced in a study of OX40 agonist ivuxolimab in advanced cancers. Assay used: immunoSEQ multiplex PCR; TCRdb lists only in-frame clones, some missing. The sample shows about 69,000 clones, 80% to 90% of them seen only once. The sample here was CD4+ or CD8+ T cells sorted from blood, taken in a trial of the OX40 agonist ivuxolimab. These TCRs come from an adult with an advanced solid tumor such as melanoma, head and neck, liver or kidney cancer. Each CDR3 is given with its conserved first and last residue. Fields, in order: CDR3 length, J gene, V gene, D gene, CDR3 DNA, CDR3 protein. The D gene is left open where the match is weak.

len: 15; j_gene: TRBJ1-1; v_gene: TRBV7-8; d_gene: .; CDR3nt: TGTGCCAGCAGCTTAGGCTCGGCAGGGAGACCTGAAGCTTTCTTT; CDR3aa: CASSLGSAGRPEAFF
len: 16; j_gene: TRBJ2-1; v_gene: TRBV6-5; d_gene: TRBD2; CDR3nt: TGTGCCAGCAGTTACTCCGGGGTAGCGGGGTACAATGAGCAGTTCTTC; CDR3aa: CASSYSGVAGYNEQFF
len: 15; j_gene: TRBJ2-1; v_gene: TRBV6-5; d_gene: .; CDR3nt: TGTGCCAGCCGAACAACTAGTCGGTCCTACAATGAGCAGTTCTTC; CDR3aa: CASRTTSRSYNEQFF
len: 14; j_gene: TRBJ1-1; v_gene: TRBV19; d_gene: TRBD1; CDR3nt: TGTGCCAGTAGCCTCGGACAGGGGAACACTGAAGCTTTCTTT; CDR3aa: CASSLGQGNTEAFF
len: 13; j_gene: TRBJ2-7; v_gene: TRBV5-6; d_gene: .; CDR3nt: TGTGCCAGCAGAATGGGCAGCTCCTACGAGCAGTACTTC; CDR3aa: CASRMGSSYEQYF
len: 11; j_gene: TRBJ1-5; v_gene: TRBV30; d_gene: TRBD1; CDR3nt: TGTGCCGGGACAGGCAATCAGCCCCAGCATTTT; CDR3aa: CAGTGNQPQHF
len: 17; j_gene: TRBJ2-5; v_gene: TRBV4-3; d_gene: TRBD2; CDR3nt: TGCGCCAGCAGCCAATTCTTTAGCGGGGGAAACCAAGAGACCCAGTACTTC; CDR3aa: CASSQFFSGGNQETQYF
len: 14; j_gene: TRBJ1-2; v_gene: TRBV2; d_gene: TRBD1; CDR3nt: TGTGCCAGTAGTACTGGGACAGCTAACTATGGCTACACCTTC; CDR3aa: CASSTGTANYGYTF
len: 13; j_gene: TRBJ1-1; v_gene: TRBV27; d_gene: TRBD1; CDR3nt: TGTGCCAGCAGTTTAGGAGACAGGGCCGAAGCTTTCTTT; CDR3aa: CASSLGDRAEAFF
len: 15; j_gene: TRBJ1-1; v_gene: TRBV19; d_gene: .; CDR3nt: TGTGCCAGTAGTATATCCGGGGGCCCAACGGCTGAAGCTTTCTTT; CDR3aa: CASSISGGPTAEAFF
len: 16; j_gene: TRBJ2-2; v_gene: TRBV7-9; d_gene: .; CDR3nt: TGTGCCAGCAGCCCCTCTGTGCAGGGAGACACCGGGGAGCTGTTTTTT; CDR3aa: CASSPSVQGDTGELFF
len: 15; j_gene: TRBJ1-5; v_gene: TRBV6-6; d_gene: .; CDR3nt: TGTGCCAGCAGTCACCTACTTAGCTTCAATCAGCCCCAGCATTTT; CDR3aa: CASSHLLSFNQPQHF
len: 14; j_gene: TRBJ2-7; v_gene: TRBV6-4; d_gene: TRBD2; CDR3nt: TGTGCCAGCAGTGTGGCGGGAGGTAGCGACGAGCAGTACTTC; CDR3aa: CASSVAGGSDEQYF
len: 16; j_gene: TRBJ1-5; v_gene: TRBV5-7; d_gene: .; CDR3nt: TGTGCCAGCAGCGGAGAAGGGGGAAGCGGCTTTCAGCCCCAGCATTTT; CDR3aa: CASSGEGGSGFQPQHF
len: 15; j_gene: TRBJ2-3; v_gene: TRBV6-5; d_gene: TRBD1; CDR3nt: TGTGCCAGCAGTGGCGGACAGGGGAGCACAGATACGCAGTATTTT; CDR3aa: CASSGGQGSTDTQYF
len: 14; j_gene: TRBJ2-7; v_gene: TRBV7-9; d_gene: .; CDR3nt: TGTGCCAGCAGGGGAATGGACTCCTCCTACGAGCAGTACTTC; CDR3aa: CASRGMDSSYEQYF
len: 15; j_gene: TRBJ2-7; v_gene: TRBV10-3; d_gene: TRBD2; CDR3nt: TGTGCCATCAGTGAGGCTAGCGGGGGCAGCTACGAGCAGTACTTC; CDR3aa: CAISEASGGSYEQYF
len: 12; j_gene: TRBJ2-7; v_gene: TRBV30; d_gene: .; CDR3nt: TGTGCCTTGGAGAAGGTACTTTACGAGCAGTACTTC; CDR3aa: CALEKVLYEQYF
len: 11; j_gene: TRBJ1-1; v_gene: TRBV5-6; d_gene: .; CDR3nt: TGTGCCAGCAGCTTCCGGGCTGAAGCTTTCTTT; CDR3aa: CASSFRAEAFF
len: 14; j_gene: TRBJ1-2; v_gene: TRBV27; d_gene: .; CDR3nt: TGTGCCAGCAGTCTATGGGGGCCCATGGGGGGCTACACCTTC; CDR3aa: CASSLWGPMGGYTF
len: 15; j_gene: TRBJ2-7; v_gene: TRBV2; d_gene: TRBD1; CDR3nt: TGTGCCAGCAGGGAGGGACAGGGCCCTATCCACGAGCAGTACTTC; CDR3aa: CASREGQGPIHEQYF
len: 14; j_gene: TRBJ2-7; v_gene: TRBV11-3; d_gene: .; CDR3nt: TGTGCCAGCAGCTCGGAGGGAAGCTCCTACGAGCAGTACTTC; CDR3aa: CASSSEGSSYEQYF
len: 17; j_gene: TRBJ2-2; v_gene: TRBV5-1; d_gene: .; CDR3nt: TGCGCCAGCAGCTTTATTTGGGTAGACGGGGTCGCCCGGGAGCTGTTTTTT; CDR3aa: CASSFIWVDGVARELFF
len: 14; j_gene: TRBJ1-6; v_gene: TRBV21-1; d_gene: .; CDR3nt: TGTGCCAGCAGCAACAGGGGCCTTTTTTCACCCCTCCACTTT; CDR3aa: CASSNRGLFSPLHF
len: 15; j_gene: TRBJ1-2; v_gene: TRBV30; d_gene: .; CDR3nt: TGTGCCTGGAGCCGGTGGGGGAACTCAAACTATGGCTACACCTTC; CDR3aa: CAWSRWGNSNYGYTF
len: 16; j_gene: TRBJ2-7; v_gene: TRBV6-5; d_gene: TRBD1; CDR3nt: TGTGCCAGCAGTTACTCGGTGGGACAGGTTACCTACGAGCAGTACTTC; CDR3aa: CASSYSVGQVTYEQYF
len: 12; j_gene: TRBJ1-1; v_gene: TRBV11-2; d_gene: .; CDR3nt: TGTGCCAGCGGGCAGGAGAACACTGAAGCTTTCTTT; CDR3aa: CASGQENTEAFF
len: 14; j_gene: TRBJ1-1; v_gene: TRBV19; d_gene: .; CDR3nt: TGTGCCAGTAGAAGCGGGGGGGAGGCTCTTGAAGCTTTCTTT; CDR3aa: CASRSGGEALEAFF
len: 15; j_gene: TRBJ1-2; v_gene: TRBV30; d_gene: .; CDR3nt: TGTGCCTGGAGTGTAAAAGGGGGAACGGCATATGGCTACACCTTC; CDR3aa: CAWSVKGGTAYGYTF
len: 15; j_gene: TRBJ2-7; v_gene: TRBV19; d_gene: .; CDR3nt: TGTGCCAGTAGTATAGATCAAGGCAGCCTGAGGGAGCAGTACTTC; CDR3aa: CASSIDQGSLREQYF